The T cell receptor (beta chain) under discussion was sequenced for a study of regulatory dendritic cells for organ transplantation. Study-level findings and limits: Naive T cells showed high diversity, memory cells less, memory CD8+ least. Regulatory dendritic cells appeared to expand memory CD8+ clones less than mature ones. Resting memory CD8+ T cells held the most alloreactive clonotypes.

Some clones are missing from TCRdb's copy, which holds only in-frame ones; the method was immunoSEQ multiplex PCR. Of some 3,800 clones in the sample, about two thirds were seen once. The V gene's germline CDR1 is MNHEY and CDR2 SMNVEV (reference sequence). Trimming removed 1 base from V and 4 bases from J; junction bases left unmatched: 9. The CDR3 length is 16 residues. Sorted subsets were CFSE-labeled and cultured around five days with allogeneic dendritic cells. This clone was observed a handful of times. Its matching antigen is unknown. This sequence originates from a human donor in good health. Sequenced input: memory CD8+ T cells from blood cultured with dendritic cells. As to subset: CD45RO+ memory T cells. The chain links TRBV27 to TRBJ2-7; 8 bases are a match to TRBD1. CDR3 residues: CASSLFPQGAQYEQYF. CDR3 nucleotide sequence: TGTGCCAGCAGTTTATTTCCTCAGGGGGCGCAGTACGAGCAGTACTTC.